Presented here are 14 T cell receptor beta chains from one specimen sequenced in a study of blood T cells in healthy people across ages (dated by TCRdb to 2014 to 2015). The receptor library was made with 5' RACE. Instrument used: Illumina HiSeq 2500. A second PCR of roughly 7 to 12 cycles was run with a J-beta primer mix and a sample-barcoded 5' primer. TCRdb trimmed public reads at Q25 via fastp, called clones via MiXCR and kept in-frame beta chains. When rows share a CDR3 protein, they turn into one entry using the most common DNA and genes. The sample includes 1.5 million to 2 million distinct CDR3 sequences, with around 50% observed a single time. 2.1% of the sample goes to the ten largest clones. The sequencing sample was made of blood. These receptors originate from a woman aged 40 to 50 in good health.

The chain's CDR3 is CASSQEVRGEETQYF. CDR3 coding DNA: TGTGCCAGCAGCCAAGAGGTCAGGGGAGAGGAGACCCAGTACTTC. V gene TRBV14 combines with J gene TRBJ2-7; tentatively, D is TRBD1 (6 bases). The J call may be in error: the DNA end matches TRBJ2-5 better. From germline, CDR1 is SGHDN and CDR2 FVKESK. The CDR3 runs 15 residues.

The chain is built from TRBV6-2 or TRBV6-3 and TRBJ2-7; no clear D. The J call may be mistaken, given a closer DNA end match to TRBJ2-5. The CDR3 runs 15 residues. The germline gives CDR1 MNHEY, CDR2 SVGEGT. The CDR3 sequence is CASSYPQGNLETQYF. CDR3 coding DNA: TGTGCCAGCAGCTACCCCCAAGGAAACCTGGAGACCCAGTACTTC.

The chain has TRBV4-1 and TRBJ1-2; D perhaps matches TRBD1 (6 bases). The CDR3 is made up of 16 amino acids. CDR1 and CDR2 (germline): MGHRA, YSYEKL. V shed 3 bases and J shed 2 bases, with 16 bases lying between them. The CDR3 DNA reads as TGCGCCAGCAGCCAGGCGGACAGAAGGACGAACTATGGCTACACCTTC. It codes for CASSQADRRTNYGYTF.

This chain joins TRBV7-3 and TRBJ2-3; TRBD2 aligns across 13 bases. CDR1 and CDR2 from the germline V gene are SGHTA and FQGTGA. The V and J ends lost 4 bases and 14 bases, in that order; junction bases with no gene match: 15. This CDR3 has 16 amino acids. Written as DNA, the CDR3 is TGTGCCAGCAGCTCAGAAACTAGCGGGGGGGCGAGGCGGTGGTATTTT. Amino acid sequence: CASSSETSGGARRWYF.

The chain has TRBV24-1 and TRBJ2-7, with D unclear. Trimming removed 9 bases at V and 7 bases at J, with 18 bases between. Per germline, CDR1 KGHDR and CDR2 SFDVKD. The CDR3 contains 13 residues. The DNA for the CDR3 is TGTGCCACCCTCCGGCGGCCACGGCGGGAGCAGTACTTC. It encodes CATLRRPRREQYF.

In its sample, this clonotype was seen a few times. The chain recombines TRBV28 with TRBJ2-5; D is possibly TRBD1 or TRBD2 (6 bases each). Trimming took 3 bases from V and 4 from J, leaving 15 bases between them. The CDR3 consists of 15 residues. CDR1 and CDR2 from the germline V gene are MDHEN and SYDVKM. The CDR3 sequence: CASSFLGGASETQYF. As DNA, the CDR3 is TGTGCCAGCAGTTTTCTGGGGGGCGCGTCAGAGACCCAGTACTTC.

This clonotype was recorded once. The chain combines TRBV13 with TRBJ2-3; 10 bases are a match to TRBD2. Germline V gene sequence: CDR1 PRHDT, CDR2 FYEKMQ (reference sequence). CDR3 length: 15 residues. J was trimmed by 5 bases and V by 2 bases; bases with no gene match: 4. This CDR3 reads CASSLPSGGKDTQYF. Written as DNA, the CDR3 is TGTGCCAGCAGCTTACCTAGCGGGGGAAAAGATACGCAGTATTTT. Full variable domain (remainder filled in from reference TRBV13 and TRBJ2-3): AAGVIQSPRHLIKEKRETATLKCYPIPRHDTVYWYQQGPGQDPQFLISFYEKMQSDKGSIPDRFSAQQFSDYHSELNMSSLELGDSALYFCASSLPSGGKDTQYFGPGTRLTVL.

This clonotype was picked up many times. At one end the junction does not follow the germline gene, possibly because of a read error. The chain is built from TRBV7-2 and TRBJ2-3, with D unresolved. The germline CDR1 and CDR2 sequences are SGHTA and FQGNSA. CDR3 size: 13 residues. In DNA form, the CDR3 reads TGCGCCAGCAGCTTAACTTCGCCAGATACGCAGTATTTT. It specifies CASSLTSPDTQYF. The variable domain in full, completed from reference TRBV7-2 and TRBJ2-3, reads GAGVSQSPSNKVTEKGKDVELRCDPISGHTALYWYRQSLGQGLEFLIYFQGNSAPDKSGLPSDRFSAERTGGSVSTLTIQRTQQEDSAVYLCASSLTSPDTQYFGPGTRLTVL.

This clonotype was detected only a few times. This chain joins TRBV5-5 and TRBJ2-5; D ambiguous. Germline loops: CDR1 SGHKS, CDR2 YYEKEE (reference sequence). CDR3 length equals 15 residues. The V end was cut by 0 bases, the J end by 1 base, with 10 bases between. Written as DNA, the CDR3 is TGTGCCAGCAGCTTGGCTTATTTAGTCCAAGAGACCCAGTACTTC. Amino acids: CASSLAYLVQETQYF.

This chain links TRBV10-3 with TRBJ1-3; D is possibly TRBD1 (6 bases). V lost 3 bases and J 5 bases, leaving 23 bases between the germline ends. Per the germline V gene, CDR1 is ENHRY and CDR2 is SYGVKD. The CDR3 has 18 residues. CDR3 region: CAISDLDTGTVYRNTIYF. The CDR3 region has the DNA TGTGCCATCAGTGACCTGGACACAGGGACGGTCTACCGAAACACCATATATTTT.

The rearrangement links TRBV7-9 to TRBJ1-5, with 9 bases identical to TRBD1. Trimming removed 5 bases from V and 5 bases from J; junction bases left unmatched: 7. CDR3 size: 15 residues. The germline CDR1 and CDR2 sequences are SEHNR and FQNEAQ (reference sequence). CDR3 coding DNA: TGTGCCAGCAGCCCTTGGACAGGGGTTGATCAGCCCCAGCATTTT. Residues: CASSPWTGVDQPQHF. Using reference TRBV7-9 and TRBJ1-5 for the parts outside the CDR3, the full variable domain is DTGVSQNPRHKITKRGQNVTFRCDPISEHNRLYWYRQTLGQGPEFLTYFQNEAQLEKSRLLSDRFSAERPKGSFSTLEIQRTEQGDSAMYLCASSPWTGVDQPQHFGDGTRLSIL.

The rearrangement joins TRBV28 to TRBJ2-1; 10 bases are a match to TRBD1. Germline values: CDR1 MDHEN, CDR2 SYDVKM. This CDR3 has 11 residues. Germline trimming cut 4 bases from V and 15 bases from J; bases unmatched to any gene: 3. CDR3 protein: CASSSGDRGFF. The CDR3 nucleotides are TGTGCCAGCAGTTCTGGGGACAGGGGGTTCTTC.

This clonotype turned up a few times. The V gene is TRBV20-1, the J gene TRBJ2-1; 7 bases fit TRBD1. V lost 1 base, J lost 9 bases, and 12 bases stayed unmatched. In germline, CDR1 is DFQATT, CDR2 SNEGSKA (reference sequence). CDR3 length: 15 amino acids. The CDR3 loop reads CSARVLGRGNTEQFF. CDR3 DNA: TGCAGTGCTAGAGTGTTAGGCAGGGGGAACACTGAGCAGTTCTTC.

The CDR3 region is CASSFDSDNSPLHF. CDR3 nucleotides: TGTGCCAGCAGCTTCGACAGCGATAATTCACCCCTCCACTTT. The chain has TRBV7-2 and TRBJ1-6, with a possible D match to TRBD1 (5 bases). V shed 3 bases and J shed 5 bases, with 8 bases lying between them. Germline V gene data show CDR1 as SGHTA and CDR2 as FQGNSA. The CDR3 is made up of 14 amino acids.